This T cell receptor (beta chain) was sequenced during a study of blood T cell repertoires in COVID-19. Across the whole study: Samples of COVID-19 (acute and convalescent) were obtained from the United States, Italy and Spain.

The J segment lost 11 bases and the V segment lost 5 bases, leaving 3 bases of the junction unmatched. Germline V gene data show CDR1 as MNHEY and CDR2 as SMNVEV (reference sequence). There are 11 residues in the CDR3. Recruitment covered 20 to 25 US areas and drew participants whose ages spanned about 18 to 100 years. Participants reported their clinical history, and cohort assignment relied on those reports. Authors' analysis steps: Nucleated cell number was recorded as an estimate derived from reference gene primer amplification. Generated by immunoSEQ multiplex PCR, the TCRdb table keeps only in-frame clones and is missing some. V, J and clone size were drawn from that table, and D and trimming were deduced from the DNA. The table includes some 300,000 clones, over 85% detected once.

The source of this sequence is a woman in her thirties who had recovered from COVID-19. The chain joins TRBV27 to TRBJ2-1, with TRBD1 matching 7 bases. Sequencing was carried out using PBMCs or T cells enriched from blood (not recorded which). CDR3 in DNA: TGTGCCAGCAGTCTGGGACAGCAGCAGTTCTTC. Protein: CASSLGQQQFF.